The rows below give T cell receptor beta chains drawn from one sample of a study of cytomegalovirus exposure and HLA in healthy donors. Profiling relied on immunoSEQ multiplex PCR, and the TCRdb table lists in-frame clones only, not all of them. The table records about 190,000 clones, under 80% of them present only once. Sequenced material: PBMCs. These receptors came from a man under 40 in good health and CMV-seropositive. CDR3s include the opening cysteine and the closing phenylalanine or tryptophan. Each record gives: clone size, V gene, D gene, J gene, CDR3 protein, CDR3 DNA. The D gene is left open where the match is weak. The size field is filled for only some rows; it gives once, few, many or a size class.

>few|TRBV28|.|TRBJ1-3
CASSTRHFTGNTIYF
TGTGCCAGCAGTACCCGACACTTCACGGGAAACACCATATATTTT
>.|TRBV4-3|.|TRBJ1-2
CASSQDTGSYGYTF
TGCGCCAGCAGCCAAGATACGGGGAGCTATGGCTACACCTTC
>.|TRBV2|TRBD2|TRBJ2-5
CASNSAGGRGKTQYF
TGTGCCAGCAATTCAGCGGGAGGGAGGGGAAAGACCCAGTACTTC
>.|TRBV7-9|.|TRBJ1-1
CASSLGRGASTEAFF
TGTGCCAGCAGCCTCGGTCGGGGGGCGTCCACTGAAGCTTTCTTT
>.|TRBV9|TRBD2|TRBJ2-3
CASSVQSGVSTDTQYF
TGTGCCAGCAGCGTTCAAAGCGGGGTTAGCACAGATACGCAGTATTTT
>few|TRBV6-5|.|TRBJ1-3
CASSTPRASGNTIYF
TGTGCCAGCAGTACCCCGAGGGCCTCTGGAAACACCATATATTTT
>once|TRBV7-3|.|TRBJ1-2
CASSLIGGVNYGYTF
TGTGCCAGCAGCTTAATTGGCGGAGTTAACTATGGCTACACCTTC
>few|TRBV5-1|TRBD2|TRBJ2-5
CASRGGGSQETQYF
TGCGCCAGCAGAGGCGGGGGGTCCCAAGAGACCCAGTACTTC
>.|TRBV5-8|.|TRBJ2-7
CASSTRPGSEQYF
TGTGCCAGCAGCACTCGCCCAGGCTCCGAGCAGTACTTC
>.|TRBV19|TRBD1|TRBJ2-1
CASRDRGINEQFF
TGTGCCAGCCGGGACAGGGGGATTAATGAGCAGTTCTTC
>.|TRBV7-4|.|TRBJ1-5
CASSFFPGYTPGNQPQHF
TGTGCCAGCAGCTTTTTTCCAGGGTATACCCCTGGCAATCAGCCCCAGCATTTT
>.|TRBV19|TRBD1|TRBJ1-2
CASSMTGGDYGYTF
TGTGCCAGTAGTATGACAGGGGGCGACTATGGCTACACCTTC
>.|TRBV29-1|TRBD1|TRBJ1-2
CSVGRTGHGYTF
TGCAGCGTTGGCCGGACAGGGCATGGCTACACCTTC
>.|TRBV30|TRBD2|TRBJ2-5
CAWSAGLVHGTQYF
TGTGCCTGGAGTGCCGGACTAGTCCACGGGACCCAGTACTTC
>.|TRBV15|.|TRBJ2-7
CATSRETLSATYEQYF
TGTGCCACCAGCAGAGAAACCCTGAGCGCCACCTACGAGCAGTACTTC
>.|TRBV2|.|TRBJ1-6
CASRGIRVLSSPLHF
TGTGCCAGCAGAGGGATCAGGGTCTTGAGTTCACCCCTCCACTTT
>.|TRBV5-6|.|TRBJ1-2
CASSPAGFAYGYTF
TGTGCCAGCAGCCCGGCAGGGTTCGCCTATGGCTACACCTTC
>few|TRBV18|TRBD1|TRBJ1-1
CASSLDRDAEAFF
TGTGCCAGCTCACTCGACAGGGACGCTGAAGCTTTCTTT
>.|TRBV7-9|.|TRBJ2-2
CASSSVSNTGELFF
TGTGCCAGCAGCTCTGTATCGAACACCGGGGAGCTGTTTTTT
>.|TRBV7-8|TRBD1|TRBJ1-4
CASSLEVDRVFGKLFF
TGTGCCAGCAGCTTAGAGGTGGACAGGGTATTTGGAAAACTGTTTTTT
>.|TRBV19|TRBD2|TRBJ2-3
CASTPGLAGTDTQYF
TGTGCCAGTACCCCGGGACTAGCGGGCACAGATACGCAGTATTTT
>few|TRBV28|TRBD1|TRBJ1-2
CASSVTPTGGSYGYTF
TGTGCCAGCAGCGTGACCCCGACAGGGGGCAGCTATGGCTACACCTTC
>.|TRBV6-5|.|TRBJ2-3
CASSYSSRSTDTQYF
TGTGCCAGCAGTTACTCGTCCCGTAGCACAGATACGCAGTATTTT
>.|TRBV11-2|.|TRBJ1-1
CASSLGLLAPMNTEAFF
TGTGCCAGCAGCTTAGGTCTCCTGGCACCCATGAACACTGAAGCTTTCTTT
>.|TRBV19|.|TRBJ2-4
CASSIRRTPGIAKNIQYF
TGTGCCAGTAGTATACGGCGGACTCCCGGGATAGCCAAAAACATTCAGTACTTC
>.|TRBV25-1|.|TRBJ1-1
CASGWASGEAFF
TGTGCCAGCGGCTGGGCCAGCGGTGAAGCTTTCTTT
>.|TRBV6-5|.|TRBJ1-1
CASSYGMGVVNTEAFF
TGTGCCAGCAGTTACGGTATGGGCGTGGTGAACACTGAAGCTTTCTTT
>.|TRBV5-1|.|TRBJ2-5
CASSSPGQETQYF
TGCGCCAGCAGCTCCCCGGGGCAAGAGACCCAGTACTTC
>few|TRBV2|TRBD1|TRBJ1-1
CASGTGGNTEAFF
TGTGCCAGCGGGACAGGGGGGAACACTGAAGCTTTCTTT
>.|TRBV12-5|.|TRBJ2-1
CASEQTDSYNEQFF
TGTGCTAGTGAACAGACGGATTCCTACAATGAGCAGTTCTTC
>.|TRBV4-3|TRBD2|TRBJ2-7
CASSQDPAGVGEQYF
TGCGCCAGCAGCCAAGATCCAGCGGGAGTGGGCGAGCAGTACTTC
>.|TRBV6-5|.|TRBJ2-7
CASSYGQGEYEQYF
TGTGCCAGCAGTTACGGGCAGGGCGAATACGAGCAGTACTTC
>.|TRBV9|.|TRBJ2-1
CASSRGGVVYNEQFF
TGTGCCAGCTCAAGAGGGGGGGTGGTCTACAATGAGCAGTTCTTC
>.|TRBV30|TRBD2|TRBJ2-2
CAWSVGPGGTGELFF
TGTGCCTGGAGTGTTGGGCCGGGGGGGACCGGGGAGCTGTTTTTT
>.|TRBV15|TRBD2|TRBJ2-1
CATSPTSGPYNEQFF
TGTGCCACCAGCCCCACTAGCGGCCCCTACAATGAGCAGTTCTTC
>.|TRBV7-8|.|TRBJ2-4
CASSSDRRNIQYF
TGTGCCAGCAGCTCAGACAGGAGAAACATTCAGTACTTC
>few|TRBV2|TRBD2|TRBJ2-5
CASSEWGGRGETQYF
TGTGCCAGCAGTGAATGGGGCGGGAGGGGAGAGACCCAGTACTTC
>once|TRBV2|.|TRBJ2-2
CASSEGRGTGELFF
TGTGCCAGCAGTGAGGGCAGGGGTACCGGGGAGCTGTTTTTT
>once|TRBV28|.|TRBJ2-7
CASSFPGEGNPYEQYF
TGTGCCAGCAGTTTCCCGGGAGAGGGAAACCCCTACGAGCAGTACTTC
>.|TRBV19|.|TRBJ2-3
CATKTEGTDTQYF
TGTGCGACCAAGACAGAAGGCACAGATACGCAGTATTTT
>.|TRBV7-2|.|TRBJ2-7
CASSPLPGVSSYEQYF
TGTGCCAGCAGCCCCCTCCCAGGGGTCAGCTCCTACGAGCAGTACTTC
>.|TRBV11-1|.|TRBJ2-7
CASSLFESSYEQYF
TGTGCCAGCAGCTTATTTGAGTCTTCCTACGAGCAGTACTTC
>.|TRBV6-4|.|TRBJ2-1
CASSRTTGLYNEQFF
TGTGCCAGCAGCCGAACTACAGGGCTTTACAATGAGCAGTTCTTC
>.|TRBV4-1|.|TRBJ2-7
CASSQGAQGMYEQYF
TGCGCCAGCAGCCAAGGAGCACAGGGTATGTACGAGCAGTACTTC
>.|TRBV30|TRBD2|TRBJ2-5
CAWSNGGAQETQYF
TGTGCCTGGAGTAACGGGGGGGCCCAGGAGACCCAGTACTTC
>.|TRBV19|.|TRBJ2-7
CASSNLGGTRYEQYF
TGTGCCAGTAGTAATCTGGGTGGGACAAGGTACGAGCAGTACTTC
>.|TRBV5-4|.|TRBJ2-7
CASSFGSRETFEQYF
TGTGCCAGCAGCTTTGGCTCCAGGGAAACCTTCGAGCAGTACTTC
>once|TRBV7-2|TRBD2|TRBJ2-2
CAISSGRNTGELFF
TGTGCCATATCAAGCGGGAGGAACACCGGGGAGCTGTTTTTT